This paragraph reports one T cell receptor beta chain. Participant-given clinical history determined each cohort assignment. The entry originates in a study of blood T cell repertoires in COVID-19. Overall study context: The study drew acute and convalescent COVID-19 samples from the United States, Italy and Spain. The cDNA or gDNA used as material had been derived from T cells, B-cell-depleted T cells, or PBMCs.

Germline V gene sequence: CDR1 SGHTA, CDR2 FQGTGA. The CDR3 totals 15 residues. J lost 4 bases, V lost 0 bases, and 5 bases had no gene match. Data came from immunoSEQ multiplex PCR; TCRdb stores just in-frame clones and leaves some out. The table records around 300,000 clones, roughly 86% of them present only once. The sample consisted of PBMCs or T cells enriched from blood (not recorded which). This chain connects TRBV7-3 to TRBJ2-5; 7 positions agree with TRBD2. This TCR was recovered from a woman in her twenties or thirties who had recovered from COVID-19. CDR3 DNA sequence: TGTGCCAGCAGCTTAACGATAGCGGGCCGAGAGACCCAGTACTTC. It is translated as CASSLTIAGRETQYF.